This TCR beta chain was retrieved from a study of CD4 and CD8 cells across lung adenocarcinoma regions. The patients had localized lung adenocarcinoma, a non-small cell subtype. This CDR3 comprises 13 residues. The germline V gene encodes CDR1 WNHNN and CDR2 SYGVQD (reference sequence). TCRdb re-derived calls from the PCR reads in MiXCR, one entry per CDR3 protein. The sample shows some 9,600 distinct CDR3 sequences, roughly 45% of them seen only once. This rearrangement joins TRBV10-1 to TRBJ2-5, with 8 bases identical to TRBD2. TRBJ2-1 explains the end of the DNA better; the J call may be wrong. This clonotype was sampled from a female donor with lung adenocarcinoma. The CD4 and CD8 labels of this study may be unreliable. The specimen sequenced was CD4+ T cells from the margin of a lung tumor. CDR3 nucleotide sequence: TGCGCCAGCAGAGCCGGGACTAGCAATGAGCAGTTCTTC. Translation gives CASRAGTSNEQFF.